A selection of T cell receptor beta chains follows, all from one sample in a study of blood T cell repertoires in COVID-19. Sequencing used immunoSEQ multiplex PCR; TCRdb keeps in-frame clones, though not all of them. The table shows tens of thousands of clones, with over 90% occurring only once. The sample comprised peripheral blood. Source of these receptors: a human donor in a cohort sampled during active COVID-19. CDR3s leave out the opening cysteine and the closing phenylalanine or tryptophan.

J gene: TRBJ1-1
V gene: TRBV3-1/TRBV3-2
CDR3 protein: ASSPAVNTEAF

J gene: TRBJ2-3
V gene: TRBV7-8
CDR3 protein: ASSIRQGSFTDTQY

J gene: TRBJ1-5
V gene: TRBV3-1/TRBV3-2
CDR3 protein: ASSQSSGIAQPQH

J gene: TRBJ1-2
V gene: TRBV7-9
CDR3 protein: AGREAGSDYGYT

J gene: TRBJ1-5
V gene: TRBV6-5
CDR3 protein: ASSYSKFLRQPQH

J gene: TRBJ2-2
V gene: TRBV7-9
CDR3 protein: ASSLGLAGSNTGELF

J gene: TRBJ1-2
V gene: TRBV4-1
CDR3 protein: ASSLGNRADYGYT

J gene: TRBJ1-3
V gene: TRBV7-2
CDR3 protein: ASSSRTGVSGNTIY

J gene: TRBJ1-1
V gene: TRBV28
CDR3 protein: ASSLVRTEAF

J gene: TRBJ2-7
V gene: TRBV29-1
CDR3 protein: SVTGTTSYEQY

J gene: TRBJ1-3
V gene: TRBV15
CDR3 protein: ATSRDRDRGY

J gene: TRBJ2-5
V gene: TRBV18
CDR3 protein: ASSEVAGGPVETQY

J gene: TRBJ2-1
V gene: TRBV5-1
CDR3 protein: ASSNGQEPRNEQF

J gene: TRBJ2-7
V gene: TRBV5-5
CDR3 protein: ASSLLGQGPYEQY

J gene: TRBJ2-3
V gene: TRBV6-6
CDR3 protein: ASLASRPRTDTQY

J gene: TRBJ2-3
V gene: TRBV9
CDR3 protein: ASREREGTDTQY

J gene: TRBJ2-1
V gene: TRBV11-2
CDR3 protein: ASSLAEGTSYFYNEQF

J gene: TRBJ2-5
V gene: TRBV7-7
CDR3 protein: ASSDAGTSGRETQY

J gene: TRBJ2-1
V gene: TRBV6-4
CDR3 protein: ASSDSGTSGKTYNEQF

J gene: TRBJ2-2
V gene: TRBV7-2
CDR3 protein: ASSLSSGEYGELF

J gene: TRBJ1-1
V gene: TRBV3-1/TRBV3-2
CDR3 protein: ASSQEQGGTWRF

J gene: TRBJ2-7
V gene: TRBV12-3/TRBV12-4
CDR3 protein: ASSRDRAEQY

J gene: TRBJ2-1
V gene: TRBV7-3
CDR3 protein: ASSLETSAYNEQF

J gene: TRBJ1-5
V gene: TRBV28
CDR3 protein: ASRIQGGNQPQH

J gene: TRBJ2-1
V gene: TRBV7-3
CDR3 protein: ASSLTSGTYNEQF

J gene: .
V gene: TRBV5-1
CDR3 protein: ASSGSSYEQY

J gene: TRBJ1-2
V gene: TRBV5-1
CDR3 protein: ASSPLGHDGYT

J gene: TRBJ2-7
V gene: TRBV5-4
CDR3 protein: ASRTRTGEVYEQY

J gene: TRBJ1-1
V gene: TRBV30
CDR3 protein: AWTGHLNTEAF

J gene: TRBJ2-3
V gene: TRBV7-3
CDR3 protein: ASSPSPSDTQY

J gene: TRBJ2-3
V gene: TRBV7-2
CDR3 protein: ASSPGLVDTQY

J gene: TRBJ2-6
V gene: TRBV5-1
CDR3 protein: ASSFGQSSGANVLT

J gene: TRBJ2-7
V gene: TRBV12-3/TRBV12-4
CDR3 protein: ASSFRDYEQY

J gene: TRBJ2-7
V gene: TRBV7-9
CDR3 protein: ASSFRGESYEQY

J gene: TRBJ2-7
V gene: TRBV30
CDR3 protein: AWARTGTSPYEQY

J gene: TRBJ2-7
V gene: TRBV5-6
CDR3 protein: ASSFRPGSYEQY

J gene: TRBJ2-3
V gene: TRBV6-6
CDR3 protein: ASSDWTSKGDTQY

J gene: TRBJ2-7
V gene: TRBV5-4
CDR3 protein: ASSPQVLSSYEQY

J gene: TRBJ2-5
V gene: TRBV5-5
CDR3 protein: ASSHRLAGGSWQETQY

J gene: TRBJ2-7
V gene: TRBV7-8
CDR3 protein: ASSYDRGYEQY

J gene: TRBJ1-2
V gene: TRBV12-5
CDR3 protein: ASGLAPDRDGYT

J gene: TRBJ2-5
V gene: TRBV12-3/TRBV12-4
CDR3 protein: ASGDRIQETQY

J gene: TRBJ2-1
V gene: TRBV7-9
CDR3 protein: ASSLARGPENEQF

J gene: TRBJ1-2
V gene: TRBV28
CDR3 protein: ASSSSVNYGYT

J gene: TRBJ2-2
V gene: TRBV27
CDR3 protein: ASSLRAPGELF

J gene: TRBJ2-1
V gene: TRBV4-1
CDR3 protein: ASLPVGSRVSSYNEQF

J gene: TRBJ2-7
V gene: TRBV12-5
CDR3 protein: ASGFGTDRGSDEQY

J gene: TRBJ2-3
V gene: TRBV5-1
CDR3 protein: ASSWAGADTQY

J gene: TRBJ1-2
V gene: TRBV7-2
CDR3 protein: ASSPRTDYGYT

J gene: TRBJ1-1
V gene: TRBV5-4
CDR3 protein: ASSPRPGSAYTSEAF

J gene: TRBJ1-5
V gene: TRBV11-2
CDR3 protein: ASSFQGGSNQPQH

J gene: TRBJ2-7
V gene: TRBV4-1
CDR3 protein: ASSLLPLASRESLGHYEQY

J gene: TRBJ2-7
V gene: TRBV19
CDR3 protein: ASSVTSASYEQY

J gene: TRBJ2-1
V gene: TRBV7-8
CDR3 protein: ASSSPLVWSYNEQF

J gene: TRBJ2-7
V gene: TRBV6-6
CDR3 protein: ASSSLAGSSYEQY

J gene: TRBJ1-2
V gene: TRBV28
CDR3 protein: ASSFPRYGYT

J gene: TRBJ1-1
V gene: TRBV19
CDR3 protein: ASRIQGTTEAF

J gene: TRBJ1-1
V gene: TRBV5-1
CDR3 protein: ASSLSGTGGAEAF

J gene: TRBJ2-5
V gene: TRBV7-8
CDR3 protein: ASSLPRVGTLETQY